The present TCR beta chain was sequenced within a study of shared clonotypes between healthy human individuals. Study as a whole: Each donor's CD4 naive and CD4 memory cells filled three plates apiece, CD8 naive two, and CD8 memory one.

About this clone: Its antigen is as yet unknown.

Germline V lookup: CDR1 MNHNY, CDR2 SVGAGI (reference sequence). The CDR3 has 16 residues. Trimming removed 1 base from V and 11 bases from J; junction bases left unmatched: 16. Study-level results: Sampling involved blood alone; tissue repertoires likely differ.

Only in-frame clones appear in the TCRdb table, and some are missing; sequencing was by immunoSEQ multiplex PCR. In the table there are 2,500,000 or so clones, about 92% of which are singletons. The chain carries TRBV6-6 and TRBJ1-1, with 7 positions matching TRBD1. This receptor was identified in a man aged 18 to 29 in good health. Sequencing was done on a sample of naive CD4+ T cells sorted from blood. Subset meaning: CD45RA+ positively selected. CDR3 nucleotide sequence: TGTGCCAGCAGTTACTGGAGACTAGGGACAGACGAGAGGGCTTTCTTT. Translating gives CASSYWRLGTDERAFF.